This entry lists 5 T cell receptor beta chains sequenced from one sample in a study of graft-versus-host responses after intestinal transplantation. Measured with immunoSEQ multiplex PCR; TCRdb has only the in-frame clones, and not every one. The sample shows some 46,000 clones, over 80% of them seen only once. The sequencing used PBMCs, collected roughly 860 days after a first intestinal transplant, on the day of a second. The receptors here all came from a human patient who received an intestinal transplant, so some T cells may come from the graft donor.

This chain uses TRBV5-1 with TRBJ2-5, with D perhaps matching TRBD2 (7 bases). Germline V CDR1 and CDR2: SGHRS, YFSETQ. Trimming cost V 3 bases and J 5 bases, with 11 bases left between them. The CDR3 is 13 residues long. CDR3 loop: CASSWGGGETQYF. CDR3 coding DNA: TGCGCCAGCAGCTGGGGAGGGGGGGAGACCCAGTACTTC.

The genes are TRBV30 and TRBJ1-2; 8 positions agree with TRBD1. The junction had 3 bases not matched to a gene; V was cut back by 5 bases and J by 4 bases. The germline V gene encodes CDR1 GTSNPN and CDR2 SVGIG (reference sequence). The CDR3 is made up of 12 amino acids. CDR3 DNA: TGTGCCTGGTTAGACAGGGGCTATGGCTACACCTTC. It codes for CAWLDRGYGYTF.

The chain employs TRBV28 and TRBJ2-7, with D tentatively TRBD1 (6 bases). Germline loops: CDR1 MDHEN, CDR2 SYDVKM. This CDR3 has 14 amino acids. Trimming pared 4 bases from V and 5 bases from J, leaving 15 bases between. The CDR3 region has the DNA TGTGCCAGCAGTTCCGTGTCAGGGGTAAACGAGCAGTACTTC. Translated, it gives CASSSVSGVNEQYF. Complete variable domain (other parts from reference TRBV28 and TRBJ2-7): DVKVTQSSRYLVKRTGEKVFLECVQDMDHENMFWYRQDPGLGLRLIYFSYDVKMKEKGDIPEGYSVSREKKERFSLILESASTNQTSMYLCASSSVSGVNEQYFGPGTRLTVT.

The V call is TRBV2, the J call TRBJ2-6, with TRBD1 identical over 9 bases. J was trimmed by 3 bases and V by 7 bases; bases with no gene match: 7. The CDR3 runs 16 residues. CDR1 and CDR2 from the germline V gene are SNHLY and FYNNEI. The chain's CDR3 is CASTLQGAGGANVLTF. CDR3 DNA: TGTGCCAGCACTTTACAGGGGGCGGGTGGGGCCAACGTCCTGACTTTC.

This chain connects TRBV4-1 to TRBJ2-7; maybe TRBD1 (6 bases). Trimming removed 0 bases at V and 2 bases at J, with 20 bases between. There are 18 residues in the CDR3. Germline V lookup: CDR1 MGHRA, CDR2 YSYEKL. The CDR3 sequence: CASSQDWTAAGATYEQYF. The CDR3 nucleotides read TGCGCCAGCAGCCAAGATTGGACGGCGGCAGGGGCCACCTACGAGCAGTACTTC.